The sequence of this T cell receptor (beta chain) was determined in a study of T-cell reconstitution after alpha-beta-depleted transplantation in children. Notes on the study in general: It was surviving recipient T cells and thymic progenitors that gave some patients high TCRbeta diversity at day 60. T-cell counts and diversity at one year post-transplant came mainly from newly produced T cells. After transplant, at about two months, alpha-beta T cells were reportedly derived from several hundred expanded graft clones.

In its sample, this clonotype was seen a few times. Its antigen remains unidentified. V was pared by 4 bases and J by 5 bases, with 8 bases of the junction left unmatched. CDR3 size: 16 residues. Germline CDR1 ENHRY, CDR2 SYGVKD. Using unique molecular identifiers, the investigators prepared the TCRbeta library. TCRdb re-analysed the PCR reads in MiXCR, keeping a single row per CDR3 protein. Here the sample spans a few hundred thousand distinct CDR3 sequences, roughly 13% being singletons. Sample: PBMCs, mostly from graft donor cells, taken 360 days after TCRalphabeta/CD19-depleted stem cell transplant. The TCR originated in a male patient younger than 18 who had a stem cell transplant for acute myeloid leukemia, so the T cells may come from the graft donor. This chain joins TRBV10-3 and TRBJ2-3; 11 bases align to TRBD2. CDR3 nucleotides: TGTGCCATCAGTGGAGTACTAGCGGGAGAGGGAGATACGCAGTATTTT. Its protein product is CAISGVLAGEGDTQYF.